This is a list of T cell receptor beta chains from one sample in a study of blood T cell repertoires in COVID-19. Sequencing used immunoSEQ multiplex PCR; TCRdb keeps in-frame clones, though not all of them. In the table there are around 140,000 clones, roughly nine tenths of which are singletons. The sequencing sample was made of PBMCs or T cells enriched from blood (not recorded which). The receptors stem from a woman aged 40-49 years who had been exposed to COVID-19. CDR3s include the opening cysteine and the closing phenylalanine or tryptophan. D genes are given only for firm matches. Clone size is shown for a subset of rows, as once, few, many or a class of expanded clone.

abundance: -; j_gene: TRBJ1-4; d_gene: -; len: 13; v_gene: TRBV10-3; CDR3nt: TGTGCCATCTCAGCGGGCATAAATGAAAAACTGTTTTTT; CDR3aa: CAISAGINEKLFF
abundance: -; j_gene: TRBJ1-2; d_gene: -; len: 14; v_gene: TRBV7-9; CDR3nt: TGTGCCAGCAGCTTAAGTCGGGGTCTAGGGGGCTACACCTTC; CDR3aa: CASSLSRGLGGYTF
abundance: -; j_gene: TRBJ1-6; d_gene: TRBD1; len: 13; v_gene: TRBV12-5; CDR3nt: TGTGCTAGTGGAACCGGGACAGGGACACCCCTCCACTTT; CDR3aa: CASGTGTGTPLHF
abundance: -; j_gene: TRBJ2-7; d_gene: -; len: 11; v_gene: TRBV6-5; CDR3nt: TGTGCCAGCAGCCGGGCCTACGAGCAGTACTTC; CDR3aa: CASSRAYEQYF
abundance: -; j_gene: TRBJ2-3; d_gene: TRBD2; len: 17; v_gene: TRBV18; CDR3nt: TGTGCCAGCTCACCACGACTAGCGGGGCGGGGGACAGATACGCAGTATTTT; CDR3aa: CASSPRLAGRGTDTQYF
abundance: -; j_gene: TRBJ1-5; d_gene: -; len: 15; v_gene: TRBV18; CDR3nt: TGTGCCAGCTCGGGGCAGGGAGGGAGCAATCAGCCCCAGCATTTT; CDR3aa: CASSGQGGSNQPQHF
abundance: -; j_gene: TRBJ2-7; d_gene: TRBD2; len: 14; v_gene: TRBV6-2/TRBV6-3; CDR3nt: TGTGCCAGCAGTCGACTAGCGGGAACGGCCGAGCAGTACTTC; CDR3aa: CASSRLAGTAEQYF
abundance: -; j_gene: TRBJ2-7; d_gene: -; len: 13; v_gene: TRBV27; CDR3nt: TGTGCCAGCAGCCCAACTATGGCCTACGAGCAGTACTTC; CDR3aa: CASSPTMAYEQYF
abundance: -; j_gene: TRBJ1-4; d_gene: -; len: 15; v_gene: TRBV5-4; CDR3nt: TGTGCCAGCAGCCTCAAGCAGGGCATGGGGGAAAAACTGTTTTTT; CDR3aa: CASSLKQGMGEKLFF
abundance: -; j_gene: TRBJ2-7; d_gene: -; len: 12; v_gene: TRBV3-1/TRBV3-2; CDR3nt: TGTGCCAGCAGCCCCCGAACAGGGCGTTGGGTCTTC; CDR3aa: CASSPRTGRWVF
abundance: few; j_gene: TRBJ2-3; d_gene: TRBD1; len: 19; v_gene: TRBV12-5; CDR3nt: TGTGCTAGTGGTTTGAGGGTCGGGATTGGGACAGGTAGCACAGATACGCAGTATTTT; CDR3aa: CASGLRVGIGTGSTDTQYF
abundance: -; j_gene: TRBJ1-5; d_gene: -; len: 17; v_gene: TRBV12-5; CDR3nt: TGTGCTAGTGGTTTGGTACTCGGAGGGGGGGGCAATCAGCCCCAGCATTTT; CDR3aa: CASGLVLGGGGNQPQHF
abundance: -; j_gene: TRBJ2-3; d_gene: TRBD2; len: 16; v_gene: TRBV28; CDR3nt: TGTGCCAGCAGAAACGGACTAGCGGGAGGGTCCGATACGCAGTATTTT; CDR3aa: CASRNGLAGGSDTQYF
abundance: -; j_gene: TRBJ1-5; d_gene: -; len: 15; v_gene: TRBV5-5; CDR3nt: TGTGCCAGCAGCTTGGCCGGGAGGGTAGATCAGCCCCAGCATTTT; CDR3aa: CASSLAGRVDQPQHF
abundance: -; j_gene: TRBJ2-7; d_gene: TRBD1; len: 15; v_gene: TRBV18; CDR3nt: TGTGCCAGCTCACCCGGGACAGGGTCTAACTACGAGCAGTACTTC; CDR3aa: CASSPGTGSNYEQYF
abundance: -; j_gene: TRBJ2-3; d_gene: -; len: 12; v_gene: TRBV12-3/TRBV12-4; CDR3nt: TGTGCCAGCAGCCCTGACAGGGATACGCAGTATTTT; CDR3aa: CASSPDRDTQYF